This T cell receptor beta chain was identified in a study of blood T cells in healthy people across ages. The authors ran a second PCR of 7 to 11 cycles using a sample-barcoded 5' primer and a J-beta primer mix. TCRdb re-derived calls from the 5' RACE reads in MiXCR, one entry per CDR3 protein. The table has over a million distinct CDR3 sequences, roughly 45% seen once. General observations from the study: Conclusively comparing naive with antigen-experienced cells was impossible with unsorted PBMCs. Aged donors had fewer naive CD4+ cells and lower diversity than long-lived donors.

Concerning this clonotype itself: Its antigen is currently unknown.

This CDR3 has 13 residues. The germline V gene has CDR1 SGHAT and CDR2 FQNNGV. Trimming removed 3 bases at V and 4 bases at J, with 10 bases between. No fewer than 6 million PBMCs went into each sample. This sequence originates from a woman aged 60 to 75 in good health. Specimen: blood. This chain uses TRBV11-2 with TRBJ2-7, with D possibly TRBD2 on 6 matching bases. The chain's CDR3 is CASSFPTRYEQYF. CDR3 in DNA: TGTGCCAGCAGCTTCCCGACTAGGTACGAGCAGTACTTC.